This entry lists 19 T cell receptor beta chains sequenced from one sample in a study of cytomegalovirus exposure and HLA in healthy donors. With 60 Vbeta and 13 Jbeta primers, the PCR was carried out. TCRdb's copy holds only in-frame clones and misses some; the assay was immunoSEQ multiplex PCR. This sample has 90,000 to 100,000 clones, with around 10% found just once. Sequenced material: PBMCs. These receptors came from a man aged 45 to 65 in good health and CMV-seropositive.

The rearrangement links TRBV18 to TRBJ1-6, with D maybe TRBD1 (5 bases). Looked up from germline, CDR1 is KGHSH and CDR2 is LQKENI. The ends were cut back, 5 bases at V and 5 bases at J, with 19 bases in the middle. The CDR3 has 17 amino acids. DNA of the CDR3: TGTGCCAGCTCAACGGCAGCGACGGGGGGAAATAATTCACCCCTCCACTTT. Residues: CASSTAATGGNNSPLHF.

There are a few counts of this clone. The rearrangement joins TRBV27 to TRBJ2-7, with TRBD1 identical over 11 bases. The V and J ends lost 6 bases and 3 bases, in that order; junction bases with no gene match: 7. The germline CDR1 and CDR2 sequences are MNHEY and SMNVEV (reference sequence). The CDR3 contains 15 residues. CDR3 sequence reads: CASRSTGTGGYEQYF. CDR3 in DNA: TGTGCCAGCAGATCCACCGGGACAGGGGGCTACGAGCAGTACTTC.

This clone was recorded a few times. The V gene is TRBV7-2, the J gene TRBJ2-7, with unresolved D. The V end was cut by 2 bases, the J end by 2 bases, with 10 bases between. Germline assignment: CDR1 SGHTA and CDR2 FQGNSA. This CDR3 comprises 14 residues. CDR3 nucleotides: TGTGCCAGCAGCTTAAGCGCGGTAACCTACGAGCAGTACTTC. It is translated as CASSLSAVTYEQYF.

The rearrangement links TRBV28 to TRBJ2-7; 7 bases are shared with TRBD1. The CDR3 is 13 amino acids. CDR1 is MDHEN and CDR2 is SYDVKM in the germline V gene. The J segment lost 5 bases and the V segment lost 10 bases, leaving 11 bases of the junction unmatched. The CDR3: CATKLGQIHEQYF. The CDR3 DNA follows: TGTGCCACCAAACTGGGACAGATCCACGAGCAGTACTTC.

About this clone itself: This sample includes further DNA sequences coding for the same CDR3. The rearrangement uses TRBV5-1 and TRBJ2-7; D gene ambiguous. Germline CDR1 and CDR2: SGHRS and YFSETQ. V was cut by 4 bases and J by 3 bases, with 8 bases left in between. CDR3 length equals 12 residues. CDR3 region: CASSLPGYEQYF. DNA of the CDR3: TGCGCCAGCAGCCTCCCCGGCTACGAGCAGTACTTC.

There are many counts of this clone. The chain links TRBV28 to TRBJ2-2; 7 bases align to TRBD1. This CDR3 is 14 amino acids long. The V gene's germline CDR1 is MDHEN and CDR2 SYDVKM. Trimming removed 6 bases from V and 4 bases from J; junction bases left unmatched: 5. CDR3 DNA: TGTGCCAGCAGCTCGGACAGGCGCACCGGGGAGCTGTTTTTT. It codes for CASSSDRRTGELFF. The full variable domain, completed using reference TRBV28 and TRBJ2-2, is DVKVTQSSRYLVKRTGEKVFLECVQDMDHENMFWYRQDPGLGLRLIYFSYDVKMKEKGDIPEGYSVSREKKERFSLILESASTNQTSMYLCASSSDRRTGELFFGEGSRLTVL.

The chain uses TRBV4-2 and TRBJ2-2; TRBD2 matches at 12 bases. Germline CDR1 and CDR2: LGHNA and YNFKEQ. CDR3 length: 17 amino acids. The ends lost 0 bases at V and 7 bases at J; junction bases unmatched: 6. CDR3 residues: CASSQDLLAGGRGELFF. The DNA for the CDR3 is TGTGCCAGCAGCCAAGATCTGCTAGCGGGAGGGCGCGGGGAGCTGTTTTTT.

In this sample, this clone turned up a few times. J is TRBJ2-4 and V is TRBV18; TRBD1 agrees at 11 bases. This CDR3 comprises 19 residues. CDR1 is KGHSH, CDR2 LQKENI, per germline. V lost 0 bases, J lost 0 bases, and 7 bases stayed unmatched. The CDR3 protein is CASSPPGQGVPLAKNIQYF. The CDR3 DNA is TGTGCCAGCTCACCACCGGGACAGGGGGTACCGCTAGCCAAAAACATTCAGTACTTC.

This clone was seen only a few times. The chain carries TRBV4-3 and TRBJ2-3; 9 positions match TRBD2. The germline gives CDR1 LGHNA, CDR2 YSLEER. J gave up 2 bases and V 4 bases, and 7 bases lay outside the gene matches. This CDR3 is 16 amino acids long. The DNA of the CDR3 is TGCGCCAGCAGCCCCAGACTAGCGGATCTCACAGATACGCAGTATTTT. This codes for CASSPRLADLTDTQYF.

The CDR3 loop is CASSYRSSGANVLTF. The CDR3 DNA reads as TGTGCCAGCAGTTATAGAAGCTCTGGGGCCAACGTCCTGACTTTC. This chain uses TRBV28 with TRBJ2-6; D unresolved. There are 15 residues in the CDR3. Germline V gene data show CDR1 as MDHEN and CDR2 as SYDVKM. V gave up 4 bases and J gave up 0 bases, with 7 bases separating them.

The chain combines TRBV5-1 with TRBJ1-6, with D perhaps TRBD1 (6 bases). This CDR3 region has 16 residues. V lost 2 bases, J lost 7 bases, and 16 bases lay in between. Germline V gene data show CDR1 as SGHRS and CDR2 as YFSETQ. The CDR3 bases are TGCGCCAGCAGCTTTCAGGGGCCCAATACCAATTCACCCCTCCACTTT. Its translation: CASSFQGPNTNSPLHF.

This chain uses TRBV29-1 with TRBJ2-3; D gene ambiguous. Trimming took off 4 bases at V and 7 bases at J, with 9 bases between the two ends. The CDR3 is made up of 11 amino acids. Germline V CDR1 and CDR2: SQVTM, ANQGSEA. This chain's CDR3 is CSVAPTYTQYF. The DNA for the CDR3 is TGCAGCGTTGCCCCCACTTATACGCAGTATTTT.

The genes are TRBV19 and TRBJ1-4; 7 bases line up with TRBD1. The germline V gene encodes CDR1 LNHDA and CDR2 SQIVND (reference sequence). The CDR3 runs 14 residues. The J segment lost 6 bases and the V segment lost 6 bases, leaving 7 bases of the junction unmatched. In nucleotides, the CDR3 is TGTGCCAGTAGGAGGACAGGTTCGGATGAAAAACTGTTTTTT. This gives the protein CASRRTGSDEKLFF.

This clone was seen a handful of times. The CDR3 protein is CASSQVPSGNTYEQYF. In nucleotides, the CDR3 is TGCGCCAGCAGCCAAGTTCCTAGCGGGAATACCTACGAGCAGTACTTC. The chain is built from TRBV4-1 and TRBJ2-7; 9 bases map to TRBD2. V dropped 1 base and J dropped 2; count of bases not matched to a gene: 6. Germline-derived CDR1 and CDR2 are MGHRA and YSYEKL. CDR3 size: 16 residues.

The rearrangement joins TRBV11-2 to TRBJ1-3; D unclear. Looked up from germline, CDR1 is SGHAT and CDR2 is FQNNGV. The CDR3 is made up of 19 amino acids. V lost 3 bases and J 1 base, leaving 22 bases between the germline ends. The CDR3: CASSFFGRTLRESGNTIYF. Written as DNA, the CDR3 is TGTGCCAGCAGCTTCTTTGGGAGGACTCTACGGGAGTCTGGAAACACCATATATTTT.

This clone was detected ten times or more. J is TRBJ2-3 and V is TRBV7-2; D call uncertain. Germline V gene data show CDR1 as SGHTA and CDR2 as FQGNSA. V lost 2 bases to trimming and J lost 4 bases, with 7 bases between them. The CDR3 runs to 13 residues. The CDR3 DNA sequence: TGTGCCAGCAGCTTAAAAGCCCCAGATACGCAGTATTTT. Protein: CASSLKAPDTQYF.

This rearrangement joins TRBV9 to TRBJ2-3; 10 bases agree with TRBD2. The length of the CDR3 is 15 residues. The ends lost 4 bases at V and 2 bases at J; junction bases unmatched: 4. In germline, CDR1 is SGDLS, CDR2 YYNGEE. The CDR3 loop reads CASSPLAGATDTQYF. CDR3 nucleotide sequence: TGTGCCAGCAGCCCCCTAGCGGGAGCCACAGATACGCAGTATTTT.

This clone was seen a few times. The genes are TRBV30 and TRBJ1-4; no clear D. Germline-derived CDR1 and CDR2 are GTSNPN and SVGIG (reference sequence). The CDR3 loop spans 14 amino acids. V was cut by 0 bases and J by 11 bases, with 16 bases left in between. The CDR3 reads CAWSVPGSAGKLFF. The CDR3 DNA reads as TGTGCCTGGAGTGTCCCGGGCTCAGCGGGGAAACTGTTTTTT.

This clone was recorded a few times. The rearrangement links TRBV28 to TRBJ2-5; 7 bases map to TRBD2. With 5 bases clipped from V and 1 base from J, the junction kept 13 bases outside the gene matches. The CDR3 sequence is 17 residues long. Germline V gene lookup returns CDR1 MDHEN and CDR2 SYDVKM. As DNA, the CDR3 is TGTGCCAGCAGTCCTTTCGCGGGAGCTATACTCCAAGAGACCCAGTACTTC. Translating it yields CASSPFAGAILQETQYF.